What follows describes a single T cell receptor beta chain. Its antigen is unknown. Trimming removed 4 bases from V and 6 bases from J, with 18 bases in between. Germline CDR1 is SGHRS and CDR2 is YFSETQ. The length of the CDR3 is 15 residues. If patients had autoimmune disease history or systemic immunosuppression, they were excluded. This specimen comes from a study of OX40 agonist ivuxolimab in advanced cancers. Study-wide background: Patients achieving partial responses numbered three: one hepatocellular carcinoma case and two cutaneous melanoma cases.

Libraries were prepared by immunoSEQ multiplex PCR; TCRdb keeps only in-frame clonotypes and omits some of them. The table shows about 120,000 clones, with around 91% occurring only once. Study observations and caveats: Clonal expansion from baseline to week 6 occurred in both CD4+ and CD8+ T cells.

The V and J genes are TRBV5-1 and TRBJ2-3, with D perhaps matching TRBD1 (5 bases). The sample was CD4+ or CD8+ T cells sorted from blood, taken in a trial of the OX40 agonist ivuxolimab. The sequence was collected from an adult with an advanced solid tumor such as melanoma, head and neck, liver or kidney cancer. CDR3 region: CASSQTPGSSDTQYF. In nucleotides, the CDR3 is TGCGCCAGCAGCCAAACCCCAGGGTCTTCGGATACGCAGTATTTT.